The clone carrying this TCR beta chain was observed a few times. Its matching antigen is unknown. The 5'RACE template-switching step produced TCR cDNA and added a universal primer site and UMIs. A single record per CDR3 protein comes from TCRdb applying MiXCR to the 5' RACE reads. Altogether just under 600,000 distinct CDR3 sequences are present, about 14% being singletons, with the ten largest covering roughly 13%. This record belongs to a study of T cells after yellow fever vaccination. Study-wide points: Repertoires sorted by FACS could include abundant clonotypes that are contaminants from the bulk population.

Germline CDR1 and CDR2: KGHSH and LQKENI. The CDR3 is 15 residues long. V dropped 4 bases and J dropped 0 bases, with 10 bases sitting between them. Sample: PBMCs, taken on the day of the yellow fever booster vaccination. The receptor comes from a man aged 30 to 39 who received the YFV17D yellow fever vaccine. The chain employs TRBV18 and TRBJ2-1, with D possibly being TRBD1 (5 bases). In nucleotides, the CDR3 is TGTGCCAGCTCACACAGGCTTAGCTCCTACAATGAGCAGTTCTTC. This translates into CASSHRLSSYNEQFF.